The T cell receptor beta chain under discussion was sequenced for a study of immune evolution from preneoplasia to lung adenocarcinoma. Across the study: HLA loss of heterozygosity: less than 9% AIS, under 19% MIA, about 35% ADC, none AAH.

Patient tissue came from resections in Japan or China, 2014–2017. Nucleic acids came from premalignant or tumor cells enriched by macro-dissection. Germline CDR1 reads SNHLY; CDR2 reads FYNNEI. The ends were cut back, 3 bases at V and 3 bases at J, with 9 bases in the middle. The CDR3 runs 14 residues. Repertoires were generated with immunoSEQ multiplex PCR, while TCRdb's copy carries only in-frame clones and drops some. The repertoire has 39,000 or so clones, approximately 80% of them found once; the top ten carry approximately 4.7%. The chain combines TRBV2 with TRBJ2-1; maybe TRBD1 (5 bases). The sequence came from a person in their sixties with lung adenocarcinoma. Sequencing used FFPE invasive lung adenocarcinoma tissue. The CDR3 DNA sequence: TGTGCCAGCAGTGAGACAGCTGTCTACAATGAGCAGTTCTTC. Residues: CASSETAVYNEQFF.